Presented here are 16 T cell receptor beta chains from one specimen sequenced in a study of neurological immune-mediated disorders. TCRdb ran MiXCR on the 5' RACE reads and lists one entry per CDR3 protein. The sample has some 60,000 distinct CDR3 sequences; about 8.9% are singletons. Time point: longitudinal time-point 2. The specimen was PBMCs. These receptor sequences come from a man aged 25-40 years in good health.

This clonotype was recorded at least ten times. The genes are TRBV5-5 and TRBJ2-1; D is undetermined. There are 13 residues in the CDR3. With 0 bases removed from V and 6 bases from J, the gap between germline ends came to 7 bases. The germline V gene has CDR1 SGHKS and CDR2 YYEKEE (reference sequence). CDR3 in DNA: TGTGCCAGCAGCTTGGCCCGCGGCAATGAGCAGTTCTTC. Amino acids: CASSLARGNEQFF. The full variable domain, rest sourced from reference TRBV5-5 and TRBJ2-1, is DAGVTQSPTHLIKTRGQQVTLRCSPISGHKSVSWYQQVLGQGPQFIFQYYEKEERGRGNFPDRFSARQFPNYSSELNVNALLLGDSALYLCASSLARGNEQFFGPGTRLTVL.

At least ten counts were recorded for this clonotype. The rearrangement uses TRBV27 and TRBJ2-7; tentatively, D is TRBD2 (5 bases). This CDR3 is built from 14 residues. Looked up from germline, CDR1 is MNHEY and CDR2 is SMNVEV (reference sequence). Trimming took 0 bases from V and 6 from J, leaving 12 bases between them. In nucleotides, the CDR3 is TGTGCCAGCAGTTTATCCCGGGCTGGAGGCGAGCAGTACTTC. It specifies CASSLSRAGGEQYF.

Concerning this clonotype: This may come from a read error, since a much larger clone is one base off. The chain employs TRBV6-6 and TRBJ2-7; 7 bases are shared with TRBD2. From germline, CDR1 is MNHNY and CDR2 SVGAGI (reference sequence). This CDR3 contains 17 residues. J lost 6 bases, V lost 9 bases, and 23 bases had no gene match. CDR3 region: CARTQDPGLAGVGEQYF. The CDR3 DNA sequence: TGTGCCAGAACTCAAGATCCCGGCTTGGCGGGAGTCGGCGAGCAGTACTTC.

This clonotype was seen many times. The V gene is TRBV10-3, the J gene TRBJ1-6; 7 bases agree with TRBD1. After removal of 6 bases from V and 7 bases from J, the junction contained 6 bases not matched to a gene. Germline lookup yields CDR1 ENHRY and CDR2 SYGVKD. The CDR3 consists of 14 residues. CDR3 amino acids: CAIRTGTENSPLHF. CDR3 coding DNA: TGTGCCATCAGGACCGGGACAGAGAATTCACCCCTCCACTTT.

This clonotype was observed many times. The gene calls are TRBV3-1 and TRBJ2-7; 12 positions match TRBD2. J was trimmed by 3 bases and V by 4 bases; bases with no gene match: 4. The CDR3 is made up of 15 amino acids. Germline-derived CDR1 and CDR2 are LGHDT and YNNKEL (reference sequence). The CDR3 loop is CASSLGGLAGYEQYF. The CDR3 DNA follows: TGTGCCAGCAGCCTAGGGGGACTAGCGGGCTACGAGCAGTACTTC.

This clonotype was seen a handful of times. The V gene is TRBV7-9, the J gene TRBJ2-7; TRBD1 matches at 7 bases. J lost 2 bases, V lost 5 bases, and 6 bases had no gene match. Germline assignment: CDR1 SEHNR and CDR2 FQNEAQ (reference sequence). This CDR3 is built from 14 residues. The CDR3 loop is CASSPGTAPYEQYF. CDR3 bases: TGTGCCAGCAGCCCCGGGACAGCTCCCTACGAGCAGTACTTC.

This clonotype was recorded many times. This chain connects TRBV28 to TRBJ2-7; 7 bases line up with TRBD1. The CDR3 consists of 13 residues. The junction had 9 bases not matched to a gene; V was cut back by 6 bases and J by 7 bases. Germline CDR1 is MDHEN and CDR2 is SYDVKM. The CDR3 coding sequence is TGTGCCAGCAGCCGTGGGGACAGTCCGGAGCAGTACTTC. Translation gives CASSRGDSPEQYF.

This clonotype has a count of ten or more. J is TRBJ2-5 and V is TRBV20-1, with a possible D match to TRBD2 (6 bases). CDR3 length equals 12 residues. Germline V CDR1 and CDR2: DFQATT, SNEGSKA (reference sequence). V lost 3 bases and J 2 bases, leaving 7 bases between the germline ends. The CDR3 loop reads CSAREGQETQYF. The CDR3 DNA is TGCAGTGCTAGGGAGGGACAAGAGACCCAGTACTTC.

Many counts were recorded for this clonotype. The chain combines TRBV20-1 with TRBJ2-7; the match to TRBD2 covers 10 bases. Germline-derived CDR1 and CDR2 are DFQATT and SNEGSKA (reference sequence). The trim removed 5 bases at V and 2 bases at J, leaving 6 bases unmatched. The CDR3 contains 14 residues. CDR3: CSADSSGSPYEQYF. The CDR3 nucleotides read TGCAGTGCTGATTCTAGCGGGAGTCCCTACGAGCAGTACTTC.

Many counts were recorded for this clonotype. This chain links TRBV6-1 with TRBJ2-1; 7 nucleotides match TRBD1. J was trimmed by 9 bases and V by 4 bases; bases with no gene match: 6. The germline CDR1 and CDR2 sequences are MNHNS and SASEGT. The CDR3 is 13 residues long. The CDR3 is CASSVGRQGEQFF. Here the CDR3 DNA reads TGTGCCAGCAGTGTCGGTAGACAGGGTGAGCAGTTCTTC.

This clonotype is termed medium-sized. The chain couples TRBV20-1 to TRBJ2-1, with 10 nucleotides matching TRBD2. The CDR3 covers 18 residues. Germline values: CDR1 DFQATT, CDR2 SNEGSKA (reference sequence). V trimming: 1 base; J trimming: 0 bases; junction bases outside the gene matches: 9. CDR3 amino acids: CSARAVWTSGSSYNEQFF. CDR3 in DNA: TGCAGTGCTAGAGCCGTTTGGACTAGCGGTTCCTCCTACAATGAGCAGTTCTTC.

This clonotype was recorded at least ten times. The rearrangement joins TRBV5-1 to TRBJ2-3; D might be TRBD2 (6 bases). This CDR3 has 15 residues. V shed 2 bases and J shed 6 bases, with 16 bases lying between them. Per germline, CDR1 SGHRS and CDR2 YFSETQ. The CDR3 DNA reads TGCGCCAGCAGCTTTGGAGGAGGGGAACTTGATACGCAGTATTTT. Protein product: CASSFGGGELDTQYF.

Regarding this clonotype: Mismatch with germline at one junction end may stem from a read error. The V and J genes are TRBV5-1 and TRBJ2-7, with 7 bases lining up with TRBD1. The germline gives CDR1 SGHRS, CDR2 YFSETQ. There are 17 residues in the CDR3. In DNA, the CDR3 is TGTGCCAGCAGCTGGACCTTGGACAGGAGCAGATCCTACGAGCAGTACTTC. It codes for CASSWTLDRSRSYEQYF.

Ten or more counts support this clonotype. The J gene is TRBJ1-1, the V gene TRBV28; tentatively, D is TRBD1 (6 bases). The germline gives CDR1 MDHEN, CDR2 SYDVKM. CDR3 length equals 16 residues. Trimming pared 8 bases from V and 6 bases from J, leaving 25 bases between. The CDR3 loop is CASLLMVGGPAAEAFF. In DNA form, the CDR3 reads TGTGCCAGCCTTCTGATGGTGGGGGGGCCTGCCGCTGAAGCTTTCTTT.

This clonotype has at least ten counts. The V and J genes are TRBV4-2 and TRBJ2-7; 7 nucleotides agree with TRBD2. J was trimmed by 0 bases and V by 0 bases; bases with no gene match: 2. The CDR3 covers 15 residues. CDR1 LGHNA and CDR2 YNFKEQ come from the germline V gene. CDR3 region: CASSQEAGASYEQYF. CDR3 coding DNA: TGTGCCAGCAGCCAAGAGGCGGGAGCCTCCTACGAGCAGTACTTC.

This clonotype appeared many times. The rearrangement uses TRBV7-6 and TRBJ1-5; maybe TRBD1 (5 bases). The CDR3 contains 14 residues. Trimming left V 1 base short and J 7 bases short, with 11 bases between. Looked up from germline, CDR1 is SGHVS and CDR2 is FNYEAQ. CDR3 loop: CASSLGGGGQPQHF. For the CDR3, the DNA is TGTGCCAGCAGCTTAGGGGGGGGAGGGCAGCCCCAGCATTTT.